This entry concerns a single TCR beta chain. Its antigen is not identified. The sample comes from a study of long-term antiretroviral therapy in people with HIV. Findings of the study overall: Narrower CDR3 length ranges marked HIV repertoires relative to controls. Clones that had undergone expansion before ART dominated the repertoire at all time points.

About 1-11 million cryopreserved PBMC were held in samples before DNA extraction. Germline V gene lookup returns CDR1 MNHNS and CDR2 SASEGT. V shed 3 bases and J shed 7 bases, with 0 bases lying between them. The CDR3 is 9 amino acids. It was version v3.0 of the immunoSEQ assay that was run at survey level. Assay used: immunoSEQ multiplex PCR; TCRdb lists only in-frame clones, some missing. Of about 25,000 clones in the sample, around 83% are singletons; the top ten hold roughly 3.5%. The chain carries TRBV6-1 and TRBJ1-2; D gene unclear. Here the sequenced sample was unsorted PBMCs, taken 1.9 years after starting antiretroviral therapy. This clonotype was sampled from a woman aged 25-40 years with HIV. The CDR3 DNA is TGTGCCAGCAGTGATGGCTACACCTTC. Translated: CASSDGYTF.